This TCR beta chain was sequenced for a study of blood T cell repertoires in COVID-19. Only in-frame clones appear in the TCRdb table, and some are missing; sequencing was by immunoSEQ multiplex PCR. The table lists about 73,000 clones, 65% to 85% of them singletons. Trimming removed 6 bases from V and 4 bases from J, with 11 bases in between. The CDR3 sequence is 13 residues long. The chain has TRBV12-3 or TRBV12-4 and TRBJ2-3; maybe TRBD1 (6 bases). What was sequenced was peripheral blood. This clonotype was obtained from a man at least 80 years old with active or convalescent COVID-19. CDR3 region: CASRATGPDTQYF. The CDR3 bases are TGTGCCAGCAGAGCGACAGGCCCAGATACGCAGTATTTT.